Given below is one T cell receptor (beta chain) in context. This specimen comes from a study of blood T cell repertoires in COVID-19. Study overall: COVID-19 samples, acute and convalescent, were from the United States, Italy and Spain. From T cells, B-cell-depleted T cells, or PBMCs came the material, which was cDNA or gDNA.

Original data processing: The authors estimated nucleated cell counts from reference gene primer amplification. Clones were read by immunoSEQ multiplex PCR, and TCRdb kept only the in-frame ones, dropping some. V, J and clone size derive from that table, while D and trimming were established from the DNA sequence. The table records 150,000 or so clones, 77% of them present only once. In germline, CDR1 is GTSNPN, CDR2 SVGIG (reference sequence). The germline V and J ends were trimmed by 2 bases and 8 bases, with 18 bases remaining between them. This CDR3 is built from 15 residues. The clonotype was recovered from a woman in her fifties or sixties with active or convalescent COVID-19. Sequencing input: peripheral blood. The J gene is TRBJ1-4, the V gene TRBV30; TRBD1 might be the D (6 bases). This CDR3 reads CAWSKKGRGQEKLFF. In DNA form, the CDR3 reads TGTGCCTGGAGTAAGAAGGGGCGGGGGCAGGAAAAACTGTTTTTT.